This entry lists 18 T cell receptor beta chains sequenced from one sample in a study of T cell responses to AZD1222 COVID-19 vaccine. Generated by immunoSEQ multiplex PCR, the TCRdb table keeps only in-frame clones and is missing some. The data hold about 120,000 clones, with more than 75% observed a single time. The material was peripheral blood, obtained 28 days after the second AZD1222 dose. The receptors were gathered from an adult who received the AZD1222 COVID-19 vaccine.

V usage is TRBV19 and J usage is TRBJ1-2; possibly TRBD1 for D (5 bases). V was cut by 7 bases and J by 0 bases, with 12 bases left in between. CDR3 length: 14 residues. Germline V gives CDR1 LNHDA, CDR2 SQIVND (reference sequence). The CDR3, as DNA: TGTGCCAGTACCCCCCGGGGGGCTAACTATGGCTACACCTTC. Translation: CASTPRGANYGYTF.

The chain recombines TRBV30 with TRBJ2-1; 9 bases fit TRBD1. From germline, CDR1 is GTSNPN and CDR2 SVGIG (reference sequence). The CDR3 runs 14 residues. J lost 3 bases, V lost 5 bases, and 5 bases had no gene match. The CDR3 here is CAWGPGQGYNEQFF. Here the CDR3 DNA reads TGTGCCTGGGGACCGGGACAGGGCTACAATGAGCAGTTCTTC.

CDR3 nucleotides: TGTGCCAGCAGTTACGACAGGGGGGGCTATGGCTACACCTTC. Translating it yields CASSYDRGGYGYTF. The rearrangement links TRBV27 to TRBJ1-2, with 9 bases that match TRBD1. Germline V gives CDR1 MNHEY, CDR2 SMNVEV (reference sequence). The CDR3 is made up of 14 amino acids. J gave up 4 bases and V 4 bases, and 4 bases lay outside the gene matches.

V and J are TRBV29-1 and TRBJ2-1, with D maybe TRBD2 (6 bases). The CDR3 length is 12 residues. CDR1 and CDR2 from the germline V gene are SQVTM and ANQGSEA. The CDR3 bases are TGCCTAGTGGGACTCTCCTACAATGAGCAGTTCTTC. Its translation: CLVGLSYNEQFF.

The chain employs TRBV5-1 and TRBJ2-3, with 9 bases identical to TRBD2. The germline gives CDR1 SGHRS, CDR2 YFSETQ. This CDR3 comprises 15 residues. V was pared by 4 bases and J by 5 bases, with 8 bases of the junction left unmatched. This chain's CDR3 is CASSVGLAIGDTQYF. The CDR3 DNA is TGCGCCAGCAGCGTCGGACTAGCGATAGGAGATACGCAGTATTTT.

In the case of this clone: The identical CDR3 is also encoded by other nucleotide sequences in the sample. This rearrangement joins TRBV27 to TRBJ2-6; the D is unclear. Trimming took off 2 bases at V and 0 bases at J, with 5 bases between the two ends. The CDR3 is 15 amino acids. Germline lookup yields CDR1 MNHEY and CDR2 SMNVEV (reference sequence). In DNA, the CDR3 is TGTGCCAGCAGTTTAGTTTACTCTGGGGCCAACGTCCTGACTTTC. Residues: CASSLVYSGANVLTF.

The chain employs TRBV11-3 and TRBJ2-3; TRBD2 is a possible D gene (5 bases). CDR1 and CDR2 from the germline V gene are SGHNT and YENEEA. The CDR3 is 13 residues long. Trimming removed 5 bases at V and 5 bases at J, with 11 bases between. Written as DNA, the CDR3 is TGTGCCAGCAGCCCACCAGAGGGAGATACGCAGTATTTT. It codes for CASSPPEGDTQYF.

The DNA for the CDR3 is TGTGCCAGCAGCCCAGGGGGCCGGACTGAAGCTTTCTTT. It codes for CASSPGGRTEAFF. The rearrangement joins TRBV6-6 to TRBJ1-1; 8 bases align to TRBD1. Germline CDR1 is MNHNY and CDR2 is SVGAGI (reference sequence). The CDR3 runs to 13 residues. V lost 6 bases and J lost 5; bases outside the gene matches: 5.

The chain carries TRBV28 and TRBJ1-2, with D tentatively TRBD1 (6 bases). Germline V gives CDR1 MDHEN, CDR2 SYDVKM. This CDR3 has 16 residues. Trimming removed 4 bases from V and 8 bases from J, with 23 bases in between. CDR3 DNA sequence: TGTGCCAGCAGTTCCTCTTCGACAGGTGGCCTTAGAGGCTACACCTTC. Protein: CASSSSSTGGLRGYTF.

The sample holds one count of this clone. The rearrangement uses TRBV29-1 and TRBJ1-3; the D is unclear. V dropped 4 bases and J dropped 0 bases, with 10 bases sitting between them. The CDR3 consists of 14 residues. Germline loops: CDR1 SQVTM, CDR2 ANQGSEA. For the CDR3, the DNA is TGCAGCGTTGTTGTAAGGAGCTCTGGAAACACCATATATTTT. It specifies CSVVVRSSGNTIYF.

The CDR3 loop is CASSQGGRGETDTQYF. The CDR3 region has the DNA TGTGCCAGCAGCCAAGGGGGACGGGGGGAGACAGATACGCAGTATTTT. The chain links TRBV3-1 (or the pseudogene TRBV3-2) to TRBJ2-3, with TRBD2 matching 7 bases. CDR1 and CDR2 from the germline V gene are LGHDT and YNNKEL (reference sequence). CDR3 length: 16 amino acids. J gave up 3 bases and V 1 base, and 7 bases lay outside the gene matches.

The chain is built from TRBV4-2 and TRBJ2-1, with 14 positions matching TRBD2. V dropped 5 bases and J dropped 6; count of bases not matched to a gene: 9. CDR1 LGHNA and CDR2 YNFKEQ come from the germline V gene. CDR3 length: 17 amino acids. The CDR3, as DNA: TGTGCCAGCAGCGAAATGACTAGCGGGAGGGGGTTCAATGAGCAGTTCTTC. Its translation: CASSEMTSGRGFNEQFF.

The chain links TRBV5-1 to TRBJ1-4; no reliable D call. This CDR3 region has 14 residues. Germline loops: CDR1 SGHRS, CDR2 YFSETQ. V lost 5 bases and J lost 3, with 11 bases in between. CDR3 residues: CASSGGMANEKLFF. DNA for the CDR3: TGCGCCAGCAGTGGAGGGATGGCTAATGAAAAACTGTTTTTT.

CDR3 loop: CASSLGQGGTDTQYF. Here the CDR3 DNA reads TGTGCCAGCAGCCTCGGGCAGGGAGGCACAGATACGCAGTATTTT. The chain uses TRBV7-3 and TRBJ2-3; possibly TRBD1 or TRBD2 for D (5 bases each). The V and J ends lost 5 bases and 1 base respectively, with 13 bases between them. The CDR3 is 15 residues long. Germline CDR1 SGHTA, CDR2 FQGTGA.

The gene calls are TRBV6-2 or TRBV6-3 and TRBJ1-2; D unclear. The length of the CDR3 is 15 residues. V was pared by 0 bases and J by 6 bases, with 14 bases between. The germline V gene has CDR1 MNHEY and CDR2 SVGEGT. CDR3 nucleotides: TGTGCCAGCAGTTACTCGCCCGGGTTGACCGATGGCTACACCTTC. This encodes CASSYSPGLTDGYTF.

V and J are TRBV4-1 and TRBJ1-4; D possibly corresponds to TRBD1 (6 bases). The V gene's germline CDR1 is MGHRA and CDR2 YSYEKL. This CDR3 comprises 16 residues. The V end was cut by 0 bases, the J end by 2 bases, with 10 bases between. The CDR3 reads CASSQDGTGTNEKLFF. The CDR3 DNA sequence: TGCGCCAGCAGCCAAGATGGAACAGGGACTAATGAAAAACTGTTTTTT.

This sequence joins TRBV7-2 and TRBJ1-2; D perhaps matches TRBD1 (5 bases). In germline, CDR1 is SGHTA, CDR2 FQGNSA. The CDR3 spans 17 residues. The ends were cut back, 3 bases at V and 0 bases at J, with 17 bases in the middle. CDR3 sequence: CASSFKGTTTTNYGYTF. CDR3 bases: TGTGCCAGCAGCTTCAAGGGGACCACGACCACTAACTATGGCTACACCTTC.

The gene calls are TRBV12-3 or TRBV12-4 and TRBJ1-2; D not certain. CDR3 size: 12 residues. The ends were cut back, 6 bases at V and 4 bases at J, with 9 bases in the middle. The CDR3 DNA follows: TGTGCCAGCAGATACGGACCCTATGGCTACACCTTC. Its translation is CASRYGPYGYTF.